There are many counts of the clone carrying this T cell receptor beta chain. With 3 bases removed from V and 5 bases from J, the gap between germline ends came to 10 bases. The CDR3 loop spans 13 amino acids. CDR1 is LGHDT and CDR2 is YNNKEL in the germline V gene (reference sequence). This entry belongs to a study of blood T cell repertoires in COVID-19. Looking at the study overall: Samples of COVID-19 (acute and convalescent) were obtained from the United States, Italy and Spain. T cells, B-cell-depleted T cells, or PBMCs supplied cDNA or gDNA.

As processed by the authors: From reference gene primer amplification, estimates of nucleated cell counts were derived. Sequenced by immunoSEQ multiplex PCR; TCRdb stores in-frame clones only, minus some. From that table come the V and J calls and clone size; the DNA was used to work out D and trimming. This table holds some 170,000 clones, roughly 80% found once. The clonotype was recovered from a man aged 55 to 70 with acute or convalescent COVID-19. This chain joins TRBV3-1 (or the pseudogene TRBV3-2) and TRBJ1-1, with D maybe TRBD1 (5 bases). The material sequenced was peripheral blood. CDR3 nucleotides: TGTGCCAGCAGCCACCAGGGCGCGACTGAAGCTTTCTTT. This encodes CASSHQGATEAFF.